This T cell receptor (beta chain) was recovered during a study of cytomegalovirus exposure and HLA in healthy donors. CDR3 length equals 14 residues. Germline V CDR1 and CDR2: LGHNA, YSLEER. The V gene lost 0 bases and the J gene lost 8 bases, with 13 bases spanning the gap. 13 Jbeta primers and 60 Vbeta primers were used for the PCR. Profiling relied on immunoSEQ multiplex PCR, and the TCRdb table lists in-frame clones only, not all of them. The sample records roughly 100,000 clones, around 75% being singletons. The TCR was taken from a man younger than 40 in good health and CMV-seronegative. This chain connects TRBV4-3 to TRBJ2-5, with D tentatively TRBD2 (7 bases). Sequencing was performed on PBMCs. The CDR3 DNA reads TGCGCCAGCAGCCAAGAAGTGGGGGGGCGAACCCAGTACTTC. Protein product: CASSQEVGGRTQYF.